A selection of T cell receptor beta chains follows, all from one sample in a study of shared clonotypes between healthy human individuals. TCRdb keeps only in-frame clones here, not all; method: immunoSEQ multiplex PCR. The data contain fewer than 200,000 clones, roughly 70% of them seen just once; the ten biggest clones take up more than 9%. The specimen was memory CD4+ T cells sorted from blood. The receptors originated from a man aged 25 to 45 in good health. CDR3s include the opening cysteine and the closing phenylalanine or tryptophan. D genes are given only for firm matches. Not every row has a clone size; where given, it reads once, few, many or a size class.

D gene: TRBD2; V gene: TRBV29-1; clone size: -; J gene: TRBJ2-3; CDR3 DNA: TGCAGCGTTGAGGGACTAGCGGGAGGGCCGGAGAATACGCAGTATTTT; CDR3 protein: CSVEGLAGGPENTQYF
D gene: TRBD2; V gene: TRBV4-3; clone size: once; J gene: TRBJ2-2; CDR3 DNA: TGCGCCAGCAGCCAAAAGACTAGCGGACTGAACACCGGGGAGCTGTTTTTT; CDR3 protein: CASSQKTSGLNTGELFF
D gene: TRBD1; V gene: TRBV19; clone size: many; J gene: TRBJ1-3; CDR3 DNA: TGTGCCAGTACCGATCCCGGGACAGGTACAAACACCATATATTTT; CDR3 protein: CASTDPGTGTNTIYF
D gene: -; V gene: TRBV15; clone size: -; J gene: TRBJ2-1; CDR3 DNA: TGTGCCACCAGCAGAGTCCTAAGCTCCTACAATGAGCAGTTCTTC; CDR3 protein: CATSRVLSSYNEQFF
D gene: -; V gene: TRBV10-2; clone size: -; J gene: TRBJ2-1; CDR3 DNA: TGCGCCAGCAGTGAGTCACCCCAGCGTTCTCAACAGTTCTTC; CDR3 protein: CASSESPQRSQQFF
D gene: -; V gene: TRBV19; clone size: -; J gene: TRBJ2-1; CDR3 DNA: TGTGCCAGTAGTATGCGACAGACTTCCCTTAATGAGCAGTTCTTC; CDR3 protein: CASSMRQTSLNEQFF
D gene: TRBD2; V gene: TRBV7-6; clone size: -; J gene: TRBJ2-7; CDR3 DNA: TGTGCCAGCAGCCGGACTAGCGGATCCTACGAGCAGTACTTC; CDR3 protein: CASSRTSGSYEQYF
D gene: -; V gene: TRBV19; clone size: few; J gene: TRBJ1-5; CDR3 DNA: TGTGCCAGTAGTCAAGGGGGATATAGCAATCAGCCCCAGCATTTT; CDR3 protein: CASSQGGYSNQPQHF
D gene: TRBD1; V gene: TRBV28; clone size: few; J gene: TRBJ2-7; CDR3 DNA: TGTGCCAGCAGTCCCCCCGGGACAGTCCTCTACGAGCAGTACTTC; CDR3 protein: CASSPPGTVLYEQYF
D gene: -; V gene: TRBV14; clone size: -; J gene: TRBJ2-2; CDR3 DNA: TGTGCCAGCAGCCAAGTCCGGGGAAACGGGGAGCTGTTTTTT; CDR3 protein: CASSQVRGNGELFF
D gene: TRBD2; V gene: TRBV7-2; clone size: many; J gene: TRBJ2-1; CDR3 DNA: TGTGCCAGCAGCTTAAGTCTAGCGGACAATGAGCAGTTCTTC; CDR3 protein: CASSLSLADNEQFF
D gene: TRBD1; V gene: TRBV5-4; clone size: -; J gene: TRBJ2-2; CDR3 DNA: TGTGCCAGCAGCTTAGACAGGGCATCCGGGGAGCTGTTTTTT; CDR3 protein: CASSLDRASGELFF
D gene: -; V gene: TRBV5-1; clone size: -; J gene: TRBJ2-5; CDR3 DNA: TGCGCCAGCAGCTTGGAGGCAGGTCTAGGGACCCAGTACTTC; CDR3 protein: CASSLEAGLGTQYF
D gene: -; V gene: TRBV14; clone size: -; J gene: TRBJ2-5; CDR3 DNA: TGTGCCAGCAGCCAAGGCAGGGGTACATCCCAAGAGACCCAGTACTTC; CDR3 protein: CASSQGRGTSQETQYF
D gene: TRBD1; V gene: TRBV5-1; clone size: -; J gene: TRBJ2-5; CDR3 DNA: TGCGCCAGCAGCGTAGGACAGGGAATCCAAGAGACCCAGTACTTC; CDR3 protein: CASSVGQGIQETQYF
D gene: -; V gene: TRBV15; clone size: -; J gene: TRBJ2-1; CDR3 DNA: TGTGCCACCACCAATCAAGGGGGTTCGAATGAGCAGTTCTTC; CDR3 protein: CATTNQGGSNEQFF
D gene: -; V gene: TRBV5-1; clone size: -; J gene: TRBJ2-5; CDR3 DNA: TGCGCCAGCAGCCGACACCAAGAGACCCAGTACTTC; CDR3 protein: CASSRHQETQYF
D gene: -; V gene: TRBV29-1; clone size: few; J gene: TRBJ2-1; CDR3 DNA: TGCAGCGTTTTACGAGGCTCCTACAATGAGCAGTTCTTC; CDR3 protein: CSVLRGSYNEQFF
D gene: TRBD2; V gene: TRBV7-8; clone size: -; J gene: TRBJ2-1; CDR3 DNA: TGTGCCAGCAGCTCCCCGAAATGGCGGGGGGACAATGAGCAGTTCTTC; CDR3 protein: CASSSPKWRGDNEQFF
D gene: TRBD1; V gene: TRBV5-1; clone size: -; J gene: TRBJ2-7; CDR3 DNA: TGCGCCAGCAGCTTGGCACAGGGGGCCTACGAGCAGTACTTC; CDR3 protein: CASSLAQGAYEQYF
D gene: -; V gene: TRBV7-9; clone size: many; J gene: TRBJ1-1; CDR3 DNA: TGTGCCAGCAGCAAACGGACGACAGGCGTGAACACTGAAGCTTTCTTT; CDR3 protein: CASSKRTTGVNTEAFF
D gene: TRBD1; V gene: TRBV7-9; clone size: few; J gene: TRBJ1-2; CDR3 DNA: TGTGCCAGCAGCTCGACCGGGACAGGGGGAGGCTACACCTTC; CDR3 protein: CASSSTGTGGGYTF
D gene: -; V gene: TRBV28; clone size: few; J gene: TRBJ2-3; CDR3 DNA: TGTGCCAGCAGTTTATACCGGGGAACGCAGTATTTT; CDR3 protein: CASSLYRGTQYF
D gene: -; V gene: TRBV18; clone size: few; J gene: TRBJ2-5; CDR3 DNA: TGTGCCAGCTCACCACTAGGAACAGGCTCAGGGGAGACCCAGTACTTC; CDR3 protein: CASSPLGTGSGETQYF
D gene: TRBD1; V gene: TRBV30; clone size: -; J gene: TRBJ2-1; CDR3 DNA: TGTGCCTGGAGAGGACAGGGGACGGTAGAGTTCTTC; CDR3 protein: CAWRGQGTVEFF
D gene: -; V gene: TRBV7-3; clone size: once; J gene: TRBJ2-1; CDR3 DNA: TGTGCCAGCAGCTTAAACGCAGCGGGTACCTACAATGAGCAGTTCTTC; CDR3 protein: CASSLNAAGTYNEQFF
D gene: -; V gene: TRBV7-9; clone size: -; J gene: TRBJ2-5; CDR3 DNA: TGTGCCAGCAGTTTAAGGGGAAATGGGACACGCAAAGAGACCCAGTACTTC; CDR3 protein: CASSLRGNGTRKETQYF
D gene: TRBD2; V gene: TRBV5-1; clone size: -; J gene: TRBJ2-2; CDR3 DNA: TGCGCCAGCAGCTTGGAGGGACTAGCGGGCACCGGGGAGCTGTTTTTT; CDR3 protein: CASSLEGLAGTGELFF
D gene: -; V gene: TRBV14; clone size: -; J gene: TRBJ2-7; CDR3 DNA: TGTGCCAGCAGCCAAGTTTTGTCCCACGAGCAGTACTTC; CDR3 protein: CASSQVLSHEQYF
D gene: -; V gene: TRBV4-3; clone size: once; J gene: TRBJ2-2; CDR3 DNA: TGCGCCAGCAGCCAAGATCGGGGGATTAACACCGGGGAGCTGTTTTTT; CDR3 protein: CASSQDRGINTGELFF
D gene: TRBD1; V gene: TRBV11-1; clone size: -; J gene: TRBJ2-5; CDR3 DNA: TGTGCCAGCAGCTTACGGCTGGGACAGACCGTAGAGACCCAGTACTTC; CDR3 protein: CASSLRLGQTVETQYF
D gene: TRBD2; V gene: TRBV6-1; clone size: -; J gene: TRBJ2-3; CDR3 DNA: TGTGCCAGCAGTGATCCCAGTGGCCCGGGACTAAGGAGGACAGATACGCAGTATTTT; CDR3 protein: CASSDPSGPGLRRTDTQYF